The 14 T cell receptor beta chains presented below share a single source sample, sequenced in a study of post-analysis software for immune sequencing data. The study, taken as a whole, reports: Among 5 or 6 TRBV segments more frequent in patients than controls were TRBV5-6, TRBV5-1 and TRBV20-1.

The authors incorporated unique molecular identifiers into the TCR beta cDNA libraries. One entry per CDR3 protein, called by TCRdb with MiXCR from the PCR reads. The sample carries around 700,000 distinct CDR3 sequences, approximately 60% recorded once. Antigens for these TCRs are unknown. Specimen: blood. The receptors were sampled from a girl between 2 and 10 years old with multiple sclerosis.

The chain links TRBV12-3 or TRBV12-4 to TRBJ1-2; 9 bases match TRBD1. V gave up 5 bases and J gave up 4 bases; unmatched junction bases: 5. The CDR3 has 14 amino acids. The CDR3 DNA reads as TGTGCCAGCAGTCAGGGACAGGGTGTCTATGGCTACACCTTC. It specifies CASSQGQGVYGYTF.

The chain joins TRBV5-4 to TRBJ1-1; 9 nucleotides agree with TRBD1. V trimming: 1 base; J trimming: 3 bases; junction bases outside the gene matches: 7. Germline assignment: CDR1 SGHNT and CDR2 YYREEE (reference sequence). The CDR3 sequence is 16 residues long. CDR3 residues: CASSLPPGQGDTEAFF. CDR3 in DNA: TGTGCCAGCAGCTTGCCACCGGGACAGGGAGACACTGAAGCTTTCTTT.

The rearrangement joins TRBV12-3 or TRBV12-4 to TRBJ1-5, with TRBD1 as a possible D gene (5 bases). The V gene lost 6 bases and the J gene lost 0 bases, with 18 bases spanning the gap. CDR3 length equals 17 residues. The CDR3 DNA reads TGTGCCAGCAGCGGGGGTGGGGGGACCCATAGCAATCAGCCCCAGCATTTT. Residues: CASSGGGGTHSNQPQHF.

Only a few counts were recorded for this clonotype. The chain employs TRBV20-1 and TRBJ2-1, with 11 bases that match TRBD2. CDR1 and CDR2 from the germline V gene are DFQATT and SNEGSKA (reference sequence). The V segment lost 6 bases and the J segment 2 bases; nucleotides outside the gene matches: 3. This CDR3 contains 14 residues. The CDR3 DNA reads TGCAGTGCCACTAGCGGGAGCGCCTACAATGAGCAGTTCTTC. It specifies CSATSGSAYNEQFF.

The chain is built from TRBV14 and TRBJ2-1; TRBD2 matches at 8 bases. Germline values: CDR1 SGHDN, CDR2 FVKESK. Trimming cost V 0 bases and J 4 bases; bases outside gene matches: 11. The CDR3 extends over 18 amino acids. In DNA, the CDR3 is TGTGCCAGCAGCCAAGATCGATCGGGAGGGCCGTTGTACAATGAGCAGTTCTTC. Protein: CASSQDRSGGPLYNEQFF.

CDR3 nucleotides: TGCAGTGCTAGCTTGACTAGCGGGGGAGGCTACGAGCAGTACTTC. As protein: CSASLTSGGGYEQYF. The chain links TRBV20-1 to TRBJ2-7, with TRBD2 matching 12 bases. The CDR3 contains 15 residues. V shed 3 bases and J 3 bases; nucleotides not matched to a gene: 6. Germline V gives CDR1 DFQATT, CDR2 SNEGSKA (reference sequence).

The V gene is TRBV7-6, the J gene TRBJ2-5; perhaps TRBD2 as D (6 bases). Trimming removed 1 base from V and 3 bases from J, with 15 bases in between. From germline, CDR1 is SGHVS and CDR2 FNYEAQ. CDR3 length: 16 amino acids. CDR3 sequence: CASSLGTIVTEETQYF. The CDR3, as DNA: TGTGCCAGCAGCTTAGGGACTATCGTTACGGAAGAGACCCAGTACTTC.

The CDR3 region is CSATTGEKLFF. The DNA of the CDR3 is TGCAGTGCTACTACTGGGGAAAAACTGTTTTTT. The gene calls are TRBV20-1 and TRBJ1-4; no clear D gene. There are 11 residues in the CDR3. V was cut by 4 bases and J by 8 bases, with 8 bases left in between. Looked up from germline, CDR1 is DFQATT and CDR2 is SNEGSKA (reference sequence).

In this sample, this clonotype turned up a few times. The chain links TRBV20-1 to TRBJ1-1, with 8 bases lining up with TRBD1. This CDR3 spans 15 amino acids. Germline assignment: CDR1 DFQATT and CDR2 SNEGSKA (reference sequence). The V and J ends lost 5 bases and 0 bases, in that order; junction bases with no gene match: 8. The DNA of the CDR3 is TGCAGTGCTCGAGGGACAGGAAATATGAACACTGAAGCTTTCTTT. It translates to CSARGTGNMNTEAFF.

This chain links TRBV7-2 with TRBJ2-1; either TRBD1 or TRBD2 may supply D (6 bases each). The CDR3 has 13 residues. V shed 2 bases and J shed 12 bases, with 14 bases lying between them. The germline V gene encodes CDR1 SGHTA and CDR2 FQGNSA. The CDR3 loop is CASSLIKGGVQFF. The CDR3 DNA follows: TGTGCCAGCAGCTTAATCAAGGGGGGCGTGCAGTTCTTC.

In this sample, this clonotype turned up a few times. The chain joins TRBV6-2 or TRBV6-3 to TRBJ2-6; TRBD1 agrees at 9 bases. J gave up 2 bases and V 7 bases, and 12 bases lay outside the gene matches. The V gene's germline CDR1 is MNHEY and CDR2 SVGEGT. The CDR3 totals 18 residues. In DNA form, the CDR3 reads TGTGCCAGCAACTTCCCGACAGGGGGAGTGACTGGGGCCAACGTCCTGACTTTC. Encoded protein: CASNFPTGGVTGANVLTF.

The J gene is TRBJ1-2, the V gene TRBV7-2, with D unclear. The CDR3 is made up of 13 amino acids. Deletions cut 2 bases from V and 6 bases from J, with 10 bases between. Germline-derived CDR1 and CDR2 are SGHTA and FQGNSA. As DNA, the CDR3 is TGTGCCAGCAGCTTACCGGGAAACCATGGCTACACCTTC. Encoded protein: CASSLPGNHGYTF.

J is TRBJ2-1 and V is TRBV5-6, with 7 bases lining up with TRBD1. This CDR3 has 20 amino acids. The V segment lost 4 bases and the J segment 1 base; nucleotides outside the gene matches: 20. From germline, CDR1 is SGHDT and CDR2 YYEEEE. CDR3 loop: CASSLKAGQVPPVSYNEQFF. In DNA, the CDR3 is TGTGCCAGCAGCCTCAAGGCCGGACAGGTCCCTCCCGTTTCCTACAATGAGCAGTTCTTC.

The rearrangement links TRBV15 to TRBJ2-1; 9 nucleotides align to TRBD2. J was trimmed by 7 bases and V by 5 bases; bases with no gene match: 12. This CDR3 spans 16 amino acids. Germline V gene data show CDR1 as LNHNV and CDR2 as YYDKDF (reference sequence). The CDR3 here is CATSGGGTSLRNEQFF. The CDR3 region has the DNA TGTGCCACCAGCGGCGGGGGGACTAGCCTGCGGAATGAGCAGTTCTTC. The full variable domain, with the rest looked up from reference TRBV15 and TRBJ2-1, is DAMVIQNPRYQVTQFGKPVTLSCSQTLNHNVMYWYQQKSSQAPKLLFHYYDKDFNNEADTPDNFQSRRPNTSFCFLDIRSPGLGDTAMYLCATSGGGTSLRNEQFFGPGTRLTVL.